This TCR beta chain was observed in a study of identifying expanded T cells in peripheral blood. Overall study results and limits: Differentially abundant clones: about 1.3 between replicates, about 15 at around 14 days, over 18 at four. Variance in clone template counts between approximately 2-week samples significantly increased with total template count across all healthy donors.

The table came from immunoSEQ multiplex PCR; TCRdb's copy has only in-frame clones and leaves some out. Of about 130,000 clones in the sample, 75% to 90% were seen once. Of note for this clone: Its target is not known.

Trimming pared 4 bases from V and 4 bases from J, leaving 7 bases between. Per the germline V gene, CDR1 is MGHRA and CDR2 is YSYEKL. CDR3 length: 13 amino acids. During the collection period, no donor immune events like infections were recorded. The sample taken for sequencing was blood. The chain uses TRBV4-1 and TRBJ1-4; D perhaps matches TRBD1 (6 bases). The source of this sequence is a person between 18 and 69 years old in good health. For the CDR3, the DNA is TGCGCCAGCAGCCGACAGGATAATGAAAAACTGTTTTTT. Protein: CASSRQDNEKLFF.